The 25 T cell receptor beta chains below come from one sample, sequenced in a study of tumor and adjacent non-tumor tissue in lung cancer. The library came from three nested PCR rounds adapted from ARM-PCR protocols. TCRdb used MiXCR to reprocess the multiplex PCR reads, holding one entry per CDR3 protein. The sample yields about 120,000 distinct CDR3 sequences, about 80% seen once. RNA was extracted from bulk tissue without any cell sorting. The sequenced sample consisted of lung tumor tissue. The source of these receptors is a man aged 70 or older with non-small cell lung cancer.

To note about this clonotype: At one boundary the junction diverges from the germline segment, which might be a read error. This sequence joins TRBV29-1 and TRBJ2-7; 7 positions agree with TRBD1. CDR1 is SQVTM, CDR2 ANQGSEA, per germline. The CDR3 runs to 12 residues. CDR3 sequence: CSAIQGTYEEYF. CDR3 nucleotide sequence: TGCAGTGCAATACAGGGGACATACGAGGAGTACTTC.

Details on this clonotype: Germline and junction disagree at one end, which may indicate a read error. The gene calls are TRBV12-3 or TRBV12-4 and TRBJ1-6, with 11 positions matching TRBD1. This CDR3 spans 16 amino acids. CDR3 region: CASASWTGGYISTLHF. The CDR3 bases are TGTGCCAGCGCCTCCTGGACAGGGGGCTATATTTCAACCCTCCACTTT.

Turning to this clonotype: A much more abundant neighbour one base away suggests this may be a read error. The chain joins TRBV20-1 to TRBJ2-3; D may be TRBD1 or TRBD2 (5 bases each). Trimming stripped 7 bases from V and 3 bases from J, with 14 bases between. The germline gives CDR1 DFQATT, CDR2 SNEGSKA (reference sequence). The CDR3 spans 13 residues. CDR3 loop: CSVPGAGTDTQYF. In DNA form, the CDR3 reads TGCAGTGTCCCCGGGGCGGGTACAGATACGCAGTATTTT.

The chain combines TRBV7-8 with TRBJ1-1; D is undetermined. This CDR3 spans 13 amino acids. Looked up from germline, CDR1 is SGHVS and CDR2 is FQNEAQ. The ends were cut back, 4 bases at V and 4 bases at J, with 10 bases in the middle. The CDR3 nucleotides read TGTGCCAGCAGCTCAACCTTCGGCACTGAAGCTTTCTTT. It codes for CASSSTFGTEAFF.

Of note for this clonotype: The germline gene is not matched at one end of the junction; a read error may be the cause. The chain joins TRBV4-1 to TRBJ2-1, with 7 bases identical to TRBD2. This CDR3 has 15 amino acids. Germline-derived CDR1 and CDR2 are MGHRA and YSYEKL. The CDR3 DNA reads TGCGCCAGAAGCCACGGGGGGTTTTTTGGTAATAAGCAGTTCTTC. It translates to CARSHGGFFGNKQFF.

Comment on this clonotype: The junction and the germline gene differ at one end; a read error may be behind it. This chain uses TRBV5-6 with TRBJ2-7; 11 nucleotides align to TRBD2. This CDR3 comprises 17 residues. Germline V lookup: CDR1 SGHDT, CDR2 YYEEEE. CDR3 nucleotides: TGTGTCAGCAGCTTGGATTTGACTAGCGGGGTTTCCTACGAGCAGTACTTC. Residues: CVSSLDLTSGVSYEQYF.

Comment on this clonotype: A read error may produce the germline difference seen at one junction end. The genes are TRBV6-1 and TRBJ2-1; 8 bases align to TRBD2. The CDR3 has 14 amino acids. Germline CDR1 and CDR2: MNHNS and SASEGT. This CDR3 reads CANIKGLVSNEQFF. The DNA for the CDR3 is TGTGCCAACATAAAGGGACTAGTTTCAAATGAGCAGTTCTTT.

Details on this clonotype: The final CDR3 position lacks the conserved phenylalanine or tryptophan, pointing to a likely read error. The rearrangement uses TRBV29-1 and TRBJ1-1; 8 bases line up with TRBD1. CDR1 SQVTM and CDR2 ANQGSEA come from the germline V gene. The CDR3 has 14 residues. DNA for the CDR3: TGTAGCGTCTTAGGACAGGGAACTAAAACTGAAGCTTTCTTA. This encodes CSVLGQGTKTEAFL.

As DNA, the CDR3 is TGTGCCAGCAGCTTTGGTAGGGCAACAGGCATTCAACCCCAGCATTTT. Translated: CASSFGRATGIQPQHF. The chain joins TRBV5-5 to TRBJ1-5; possibly TRBD1 for D (5 bases). CDR3 length: 16 residues. Germline V gene sequence: CDR1 SGHKS, CDR2 YYEKEE (reference sequence). V lost 2 bases and J lost 10, with 22 bases in between.

This clonotype came up a few times. An end of the junction differs from the germline gene, which may be a read error. The genes are TRBV11-3 and TRBJ1-1; D is perhaps TRBD1 (5 bases). CDR1 is SGHNT and CDR2 is YENEEA in the germline V gene. There are 15 residues in the CDR3. CDR3 in amino acids: CGSSLEGQKNTVAFF. As DNA, the CDR3 is TGTGGCAGCAGCTTAGAAGGACAAAAGAACACTGTAGCTTTCTTT.

The rearrangement joins TRBV12-3 or TRBV12-4 to TRBJ2-1, with D hard to call. CDR3 length equals 14 residues. The CDR3 DNA is TGTACGAGCAGTTTTCTACGGATTTACAATGAGCAGTTCTTC. Residues: CTSSFLRIYNEQFF.

As for this clonotype: One junction end disagrees with the germline gene, perhaps due to a read error. V and J are TRBV28 and TRBJ2-3; D is unclear. The CDR3 has 14 residues. Germline loops: CDR1 MDHEN, CDR2 SYDVKM. The CDR3 is CASIPRDHTDTQYF. As DNA, the CDR3 is TGTGCTAGCATTCCTCGAGACCATACAGATACGCAGTATTTT. Together with reference TRBV28 and TRBJ2-3, the CDR3 gives the full variable domain: DVKVTQSSRYLVKRTGEKVFLECVQDMDHENMFWYRQDPGLGLRLIYFSYDVKMKEKGDIPEGYSVSREKKERFSLILESASTNQTSMYLCASIPRDHTDTQYFGPGTRLTVL.

About this clonotype itself: A much more abundant neighbour one base away suggests this may be a read error. The chain carries TRBV28 and TRBJ2-7; TRBD1 matches at 8 bases. CDR1 is MDHEN and CDR2 is SYDVKM in the germline V gene. The CDR3 runs 15 residues. CDR3 DNA: TGTGCCAGCAGTGGCAGGGGGCTCTCCGTCTACGAGCTGTACTTC. This sequence encodes CASSGRGLSVYELYF.

A remark on this clonotype: One junction end disagrees with the germline gene, perhaps due to a read error. CDR3 in DNA: TGTGCCAACAGTCCCTCGACCGGCGGCAATCAGTCCCAGCATTTT. It codes for CANSPSTGGNQSQHF. The chain has TRBV28 and TRBJ1-5; no clear D. Per the germline V gene, CDR1 is MDHEN and CDR2 is SYDVKM. The CDR3 loop spans 15 amino acids. Combining the CDR3 with reference TRBV28 and TRBJ1-5 gives the whole variable domain DVKVTQSSRYLVKRTGEKVFLECVQDMDHENMFWYRQDPGLGLRLIYFSYDVKMKEKGDIPEGYSVSREKKERFSLILESASTNQTSMYLCANSPSTGGNQSQHFGDGTRLSIL.

The chain employs TRBV28 and TRBJ1-2; D not certain. The CDR3 totals 13 residues. Trimming stripped 3 bases from V and 3 bases from J, with 8 bases between. CDR1 and CDR2 (germline): MDHEN, SYDVKM. The CDR3 bases are TGTGCCAGCAGTTTTTCCACATACTATGGCTACACCTTC. Amino acids: CASSFSTYYGYTF.

With regard to this clonotype: A junction end diverges from the germline sequence, so it may reflect a read error. The chain combines TRBV29-1 with TRBJ2-5; D might be TRBD1 (6 bases). The length of the CDR3 is 13 residues. CDR1 and CDR2 from the germline V gene are SQVTM and ANQGSEA. As DNA, the CDR3 is TGCAGCGCGGCCGACAGGTTTCAAGAGACCCAGTACTTT. This sequence encodes CSAADRFQETQYF. Looking up the rest from reference TRBV29-1 and TRBJ2-5 gives the full variable domain: SAVISQKPSRDICQRGTSLTIQCQVDSQVTMMFWYRQQPGQSLTLIATANQGSEATYESGFVIDKFPISRPNLTFSTLTVSNMSPEDSSIYLCSAADRFQETQYFGPGTRLLVL.

Comment on this clonotype: The junction differs from germline at one of its ends, possibly a read error. The chain has TRBV10-2 and TRBJ1-5, with 8 bases that match TRBD1. Germline CDR1 reads WSHSY; CDR2 reads SAAADI. The CDR3 is made up of 16 amino acids. The CDR3 is CARKADRGGSNRPQHF. The CDR3 DNA follows: TGTGCCAGGAAAGCCGACAGGGGTGGTAGCAATCGGCCCCAGCATTTT.

This clonotype was seen ten or more times. This chain connects TRBV29-1 to TRBJ1-1; D possibly corresponds to TRBD1 (6 bases). The CDR3 consists of 13 residues. The V end was cut by 7 bases, the J end by 1 base, with 13 bases between. CDR1 is SQVTM, CDR2 ANQGSEA, per germline. The CDR3 DNA reads as TGCAGCGCCTCGGGGGCCAGGAACACTGAAGCTTTCTTT. It yields the protein CSASGARNTEAFF.

The DNA for the CDR3 is TGCGCCAGCAGCCTGGGACAGGGAGGAGAGACCCAGTACTTC. It specifies CASSLGQGGETQYF. The V gene is TRBV5-1, the J gene TRBJ2-5, with 9 bases lining up with TRBD1. CDR1 and CDR2 from the germline V gene are SGHRS and YFSETQ. The V and J ends lost 4 bases and 4 bases, in that order; junction bases with no gene match: 5. The CDR3 contains 14 residues.

This rearrangement joins TRBV10-3 to TRBJ2-7; TRBD2 aligns across 8 bases. There are 15 residues in the CDR3. Unmatched junction bases numbered 14, after V lost 4 bases and J lost 9 bases. The germline V gene has CDR1 ENHRY and CDR2 SYGVKD. CDR3: CAISGTSGAGRGQYF. The CDR3 DNA follows: TGTGCCATCAGTGGAACTTCAGGGGCCGGGAGGGGGCAGTACTTC.

About this clonotype itself: At one end, the junction sequence differs from germline, possibly due to a read error. The chain combines TRBV10-3 with TRBJ1-1; no clear D gene. This CDR3 is 14 amino acids long. Per the germline V gene, CDR1 is ENHRY and CDR2 is SYGVKD. CDR3 amino acids: CAISESEVDTEAFF. The DNA of the CDR3 is TGTGCCATCAGTGAGTCAGAAGTAGACACCGAAGCTTTCTTT.

In the case of this clonotype: The junction departs from the called germline gene at one end, perhaps through a read error. The chain recombines TRBV11-2 with TRBJ2-3, with D tentatively TRBD2 (5 bases). The CDR3 extends over 16 amino acids. Per the germline V gene, CDR1 is SGHAT and CDR2 is FQNNGV. This CDR3 is CASSLTEGGSTDTQYF. The DNA for the CDR3 is TGCGCCAGCAGCTTAACTGAGGGTGGAAGCACTGATACGCAGTATTTT. Based on the CDR3 plus reference TRBV11-2 and TRBJ2-3, the full variable domain is EAGVAQSPRYKIIEKRQSVAFWCNPISGHATLYWYQQILGQGPKLLIQFQNNGVVDDSQLPKDRFSAERLKGVDSTLKIQPAKLEDSAVYLCASSLTEGGSTDTQYFGPGTRLTVL.

V and J are TRBV29-1 and TRBJ2-1; 8 nucleotides agree with TRBD2. V was pared by 4 bases and J by 15 bases, with 8 bases of the junction left unmatched. The CDR3 totals 11 residues. Germline assignment: CDR1 SQVTM and CDR2 ANQGSEA. The CDR3: CSVGAGDELFF. In DNA, the CDR3 is TGCAGCGTTGGAGCGGGGGATGAACTGTTCTTC.

V is TRBV18 and J is TRBJ1-5; possible D gene TRBD1, 6 bases. V lost 2 bases, J lost 0 bases, and 11 bases lay in between. Per germline, CDR1 KGHSH and CDR2 LQKENI. The CDR3 extends over 16 amino acids. CDR3 coding DNA: TGTGCCAGCTCACCAGGGTTACAGGGTAGCAATCAGCCCCAGCATTTT. It codes for CASSPGLQGSNQPQHF.

For this clonotype: The DNA is omitted, as the CDR3 cannot be located on it reliably, and the CDR3 follows TCRdb's listing. This sequence joins TRBV12-3 or TRBV12-4 and TRBJ1-6; the table's D call of TRBD1 was not tested on the DNA. Both ends counted, the CDR3 spans 14 residues. The CDR3 sequence is CASILGSGNSPFHF.